Listed below are T cell receptor beta chains from one sample, sequenced in a study of blood T cell repertoires in COVID-19. The repertoire was sequenced with immunoSEQ multiplex PCR; TCRdb's copy has only in-frame clones and lacks some. Of about 280,000 clones listed, over 85% are singletons. Input material: peripheral blood. The source is a woman under 40 with COVID-19, enrolled during active disease. The CDR3 runs from the conserved cysteine through the conserved F or W. Fields, in order: V gene, D gene, clone size, J gene, CDR3 DNA, CDR3 protein. The D gene is left open where the match is weak. Clone sizes are given selectively: once, few, many, or a class where the clone is expanded.

v_call: TRBV27; d_call: TRBD2; clone_size: -; j_call: TRBJ2-7; cdr3_nt: TGTGCCAGCAGTTTAATCGGGACTAGCAACGAGCAGTACTTC; cdr3_aa: CASSLIGTSNEQYF
v_call: TRBV6-1; d_call: -; clone_size: -; j_call: TRBJ1-1; cdr3_nt: TGTGCCAGCAGTGAAAAACAAAACACTGAAGCTTTCTTT; cdr3_aa: CASSEKQNTEAFF
v_call: TRBV5-5; d_call: -; clone_size: -; j_call: TRBJ1-2; cdr3_nt: TGTGCCAGCAGCTCAAACGACAGCCCGGCGAGTGGCTACACCTTC; cdr3_aa: CASSSNDSPASGYTF
v_call: TRBV18; d_call: -; clone_size: -; j_call: TRBJ2-5; cdr3_nt: TGTGCCAGCTCACCGGAGACGGAATTTAGTGAGACCCAGTACTTC; cdr3_aa: CASSPETEFSETQYF
v_call: TRBV18; d_call: TRBD1; clone_size: -; j_call: TRBJ2-7; cdr3_nt: TGTGCCAGCTCACAAGGACAGGGCGTAGACGAGCAGTACTTC; cdr3_aa: CASSQGQGVDEQYF
v_call: TRBV6-5; d_call: TRBD1; clone_size: -; j_call: TRBJ1-2; cdr3_nt: TGTGCCAGCAGGAGGACAGGGGTGGTTGGCTACACCTTC; cdr3_aa: CASRRTGVVGYTF
v_call: TRBV11-2; d_call: TRBD1; clone_size: -; j_call: TRBJ2-7; cdr3_nt: TGTGCCAGCAGCTTAGGGTCAGGGGGCGTCTACGAGCAGTACTTC; cdr3_aa: CASSLGSGGVYEQYF
v_call: TRBV5-1; d_call: TRBD1; clone_size: few; j_call: TRBJ1-1; cdr3_nt: TGCGCCAGCAGCTCCAAAGGGACAGGGAAGGGGAACACTGAAGCTTTCTTT; cdr3_aa: CASSSKGTGKGNTEAFF
v_call: TRBV27; d_call: TRBD1; clone_size: -; j_call: TRBJ1-1; cdr3_nt: TGTGCCAGCAGTTCCGGGACAGGGGGCTCGAACACTGAAGCTTTCTTT; cdr3_aa: CASSSGTGGSNTEAFF
v_call: TRBV4-1; d_call: TRBD1; clone_size: -; j_call: TRBJ1-5; cdr3_nt: TGCGCCAGCAGCCAACAGGGGGCCAGGCAGCCCCAGCATTTT; cdr3_aa: CASSQQGARQPQHF
v_call: TRBV7-9; d_call: TRBD2; clone_size: -; j_call: TRBJ2-1; cdr3_nt: TGTGCCAGCAGGGGACTAGCGGGGGTCCATGAGCAGTTCTTC; cdr3_aa: CASRGLAGVHEQFF
v_call: TRBV6-5; d_call: TRBD1; clone_size: -; j_call: TRBJ1-4; cdr3_nt: TGTGCCAGCAGGCCCACAGGGGTTAATGAAAAACTGTTTTTT; cdr3_aa: CASRPTGVNEKLFF
v_call: TRBV24-1; d_call: TRBD1; clone_size: -; j_call: TRBJ1-2; cdr3_nt: TGTGCCACCAGCACCAGGGGGCCTAACTATGGCTACACCTTC; cdr3_aa: CATSTRGPNYGYTF
v_call: TRBV15; d_call: -; clone_size: -; j_call: TRBJ2-7; cdr3_nt: TGTGCCACCAGCAAAGCAGGGACCTACGAGCAGTACTTC; cdr3_aa: CATSKAGTYEQYF
v_call: TRBV6-1; d_call: -; clone_size: -; j_call: TRBJ1-5; cdr3_nt: TGTGCCAGCAGTGAGGTCGGGGGTGGTCAGCCCCAGCATTTT; cdr3_aa: CASSEVGGGQPQHF
v_call: TRBV29-1; d_call: TRBD1; clone_size: -; j_call: TRBJ1-2; cdr3_nt: TGCAGCGTTGAAGCTAGGGACAGGGGGCTTGGCTACACCTTC; cdr3_aa: CSVEARDRGLGYTF
v_call: TRBV7-8; d_call: TRBD1; clone_size: few; j_call: TRBJ1-5; cdr3_nt: TGTGCCAGCAGCGCCGGACAGGGGAGACAGCCCCAGCATTTT; cdr3_aa: CASSAGQGRQPQHF
v_call: TRBV3-1/TRBV3-2; d_call: TRBD2; clone_size: -; j_call: TRBJ2-7; cdr3_nt: TGTGCCAGCAGCCGACCCGGGACTAGCGGGGGGAAGTCTTCCTACGAGCAGTACTTC; cdr3_aa: CASSRPGTSGGKSSYEQYF
v_call: TRBV7-9; d_call: -; clone_size: -; j_call: TRBJ1-3; cdr3_nt: TGTGCCAGCAGCCAAGTAGAGGGGGCCATATATTTT; cdr3_aa: CASSQVEGAIYF
v_call: TRBV7-9; d_call: -; clone_size: -; j_call: TRBJ1-1; cdr3_nt: TGTGCCAGCAGCTTACAGGGAAGGGGCACTGAAGCTTTCTTT; cdr3_aa: CASSLQGRGTEAFF
v_call: TRBV11-3; d_call: -; clone_size: few; j_call: TRBJ2-1; cdr3_nt: TGTGCCAGCAGCTTAGGTAGCGCCTCCTACAATGAGCAGTTCTTC; cdr3_aa: CASSLGSASYNEQFF
v_call: TRBV2; d_call: -; clone_size: -; j_call: TRBJ2-1; cdr3_nt: TGTGCCAGCAGTTCACCGGGACAGGCTGGGGAGGGTGAGCAGTTCTTC; cdr3_aa: CASSSPGQAGEGEQFF
v_call: TRBV6-5; d_call: -; clone_size: once; j_call: TRBJ2-5; cdr3_nt: TGTGCCAGCAGCATAAAAAGCGGAGAGACCCAGTACTTC; cdr3_aa: CASSIKSGETQYF
v_call: TRBV12-2; d_call: -; clone_size: -; j_call: TRBJ1-1; cdr3_nt: TGTGCAAGTCGCTTAGTGTCGCGACAGGGCGTCGTTAACACTGAAGCTTTCTTT; cdr3_aa: CASRLVSRQGVVNTEAFF
v_call: TRBV27; d_call: TRBD1; clone_size: -; j_call: TRBJ2-2; cdr3_nt: TGTGCCAGCACTATCATCGACAGGGTTAACACCGGGGAGCTGTTTTTT; cdr3_aa: CASTIIDRVNTGELFF
v_call: TRBV7-9; d_call: -; clone_size: -; j_call: TRBJ1-2; cdr3_nt: TGTGCCAGCAGCTTAGCGGCCATTGGCTACACCTTC; cdr3_aa: CASSLAAIGYTF
v_call: TRBV4-1; d_call: TRBD1; clone_size: once; j_call: TRBJ2-6; cdr3_nt: TGCGCCAGCAGCCCTGCTCCGGGACAGGTGCGCTCTGGGGCCAACGTCCTGACTTTC; cdr3_aa: CASSPAPGQVRSGANVLTF
v_call: TRBV3-1/TRBV3-2; d_call: -; clone_size: -; j_call: TRBJ1-2; cdr3_nt: TGTGCCAGCAGCCACTACGCTGGCTACACCTTC; cdr3_aa: CASSHYAGYTF
v_call: TRBV5-4; d_call: TRBD2; clone_size: -; j_call: TRBJ2-1; cdr3_nt: TGTGCCAGCAGATACCTCTTCGGGGAGGGCCGCAATGAGCAGTTCTTC; cdr3_aa: CASRYLFGEGRNEQFF
v_call: TRBV6-1; d_call: -; clone_size: few; j_call: TRBJ2-7; cdr3_nt: TGTGCCAGCAGTGAAGGTACCACACAGAGGTACTTC; cdr3_aa: CASSEGTTQRYF
v_call: TRBV28; d_call: -; clone_size: -; j_call: TRBJ2-3; cdr3_nt: TGTGCCAGCAGTTTAAGCAGGGGTCCGCTGGTGGATACGCAGTATTTT; cdr3_aa: CASSLSRGPLVDTQYF
v_call: TRBV19; d_call: TRBD2; clone_size: -; j_call: TRBJ2-2; cdr3_nt: TGTGCCAGTACCCCATCCCCCTTAACACTGACTAGCGGGGGGCTTCTTAACACCGGGGAGCTGTTTTTT; cdr3_aa: CASTPSPLTLTSGGLLNTGELFF
v_call: TRBV27; d_call: -; clone_size: -; j_call: TRBJ1-2; cdr3_nt: TGTGCCAGCAGTTTATCAGGGACATTGATTTATGGCTACACCTTC; cdr3_aa: CASSLSGTLIYGYTF
v_call: TRBV5-8; d_call: TRBD1; clone_size: -; j_call: TRBJ2-3; cdr3_nt: TGTGCCAGCAGCTTATTCTACGGAACCGGACAGGGAAAGTCAGATACGCAGTATTTT; cdr3_aa: CASSLFYGTGQGKSDTQYF
v_call: TRBV2; d_call: -; clone_size: -; j_call: TRBJ1-6; cdr3_nt: TGTGCCAGCAGTGGGATAGCTACCTATAATTCACCCCTCCACTTT; cdr3_aa: CASSGIATYNSPLHF
v_call: TRBV5-4; d_call: TRBD1; clone_size: -; j_call: TRBJ1-3; cdr3_nt: TGTGCCAGCAGCTACGGGACAGGGGGAAACACCATATATTTT; cdr3_aa: CASSYGTGGNTIYF
v_call: TRBV19; d_call: -; clone_size: few; j_call: TRBJ1-4; cdr3_nt: TGTGCCAGTAGCCTCAGGACAACTAATGAAAAACTGTTTTTT; cdr3_aa: CASSLRTTNEKLFF
v_call: TRBV6-5; d_call: -; clone_size: -; j_call: TRBJ1-1; cdr3_nt: TGTGCCAGCAGTACCCCTAGGCGGACTGAAGCTTTCTTT; cdr3_aa: CASSTPRRTEAFF
v_call: TRBV29-1; d_call: -; clone_size: -; j_call: TRBJ1-2; cdr3_nt: TGCAGCGTTGATTCTGAGGCCGCCCGAGGCTACACCTTC; cdr3_aa: CSVDSEAARGYTF
v_call: TRBV4-1; d_call: TRBD2; clone_size: once; j_call: TRBJ2-3; cdr3_nt: TGCGCCAGCAGCCAAGCACTAGCGGGGCCGGGGGATACGCAGTATTTT; cdr3_aa: CASSQALAGPGDTQYF